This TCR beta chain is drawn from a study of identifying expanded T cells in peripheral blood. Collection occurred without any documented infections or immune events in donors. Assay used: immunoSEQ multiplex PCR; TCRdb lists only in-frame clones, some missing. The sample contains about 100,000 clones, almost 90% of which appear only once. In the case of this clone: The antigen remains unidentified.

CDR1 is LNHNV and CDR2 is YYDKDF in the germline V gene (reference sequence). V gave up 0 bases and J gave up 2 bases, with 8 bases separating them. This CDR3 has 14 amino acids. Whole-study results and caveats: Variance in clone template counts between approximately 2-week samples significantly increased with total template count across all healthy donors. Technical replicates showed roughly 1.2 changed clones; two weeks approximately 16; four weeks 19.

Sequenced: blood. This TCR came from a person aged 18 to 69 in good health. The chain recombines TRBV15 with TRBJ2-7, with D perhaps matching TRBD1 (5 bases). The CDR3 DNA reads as TGTGCCACCAGCAGAGAACAGGTTGCCTACGAGCAGTACTTC. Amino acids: CATSREQVAYEQYF. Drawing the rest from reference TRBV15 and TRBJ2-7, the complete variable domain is DAMVIQNPRYQVTQFGKPVTLSCSQTLNHNVMYWYQQKSSQAPKLLFHYYDKDFNNEADTPDNFQSRRPNTSFCFLDIRSPGLGDTAMYLCATSREQVAYEQYFGPGTRLTVT.